This is a list of T cell receptor beta chains from one sample in a study of CD8+ T cells in alopecia areata. Sequencing was performed with immunoSEQ multiplex PCR; in TCRdb, only in-frame clones are kept and a portion is missing. The table has 85,000 to 110,000 clones, around 59% seen once. The sequenced sample was CD4+ T cells sorted from blood. Source of these receptors: a human donor in good health. CDR3s include the opening cysteine and the closing phenylalanine or tryptophan. Each record gives: V gene, D gene, J gene, clone size, CDR3 protein, CDR3 DNA. The D gene is left open where the match is weak. Size is stated for part of the rows, as once, few or many counts, or as a class when the clone is expanded.

V gene: TRBV29-1; D gene: TRBD1; J gene: TRBJ1-2; clone size: -; CDR3 protein: CSVEGQGRHGYTF; CDR3 DNA: TGCAGCGTTGAAGGACAGGGGAGGCATGGCTACACCTTC
V gene: TRBV9; D gene: -; J gene: TRBJ2-7; clone size: -; CDR3 protein: CASSVGPDYEQYF; CDR3 DNA: TGTGCCAGCAGCGTAGGTCCGGACTACGAGCAGTACTTC
V gene: TRBV5-1; D gene: -; J gene: TRBJ1-2; clone size: -; CDR3 protein: CASSPGTAYGYTF; CDR3 DNA: TGCGCCAGCAGCCCTGGGACCGCGTATGGCTACACCTTC
V gene: TRBV4-1; D gene: -; J gene: TRBJ1-1; clone size: -; CDR3 protein: CASSQNPLGNTEAFF; CDR3 DNA: TGCGCCAGCAGCCAAAACCCTCTCGGGAACACTGAAGCTTTCTTT
V gene: TRBV28; D gene: -; J gene: TRBJ2-3; clone size: few; CDR3 protein: CASSFGGSTDTQYF; CDR3 DNA: TGTGCCAGCAGTTTTGGAGGGAGCACAGATACGCAGTATTTT
V gene: TRBV30; D gene: TRBD1; J gene: TRBJ2-3; clone size: few; CDR3 protein: CAWSPTTGGPDTQYF; CDR3 DNA: TGTGCCTGGAGTCCGACGACAGGGGGCCCAGATACGCAGTATTTT
V gene: TRBV9; D gene: -; J gene: TRBJ2-5; clone size: -; CDR3 protein: CASSVYGEKVETQYF; CDR3 DNA: TGTGCCAGCAGCGTATATGGGGAGAAAGTGGAGACCCAGTACTTC
V gene: TRBV10-3; D gene: TRBD1; J gene: TRBJ1-5; clone size: many; CDR3 protein: CAIGDRAHQPQHF; CDR3 DNA: TGTGCCATCGGGGACAGGGCCCATCAGCCCCAGCATTTT
V gene: TRBV7-3; D gene: -; J gene: TRBJ2-2; clone size: once; CDR3 protein: CASSLTLLEGTGELFF; CDR3 DNA: TGTGCCAGCAGCTTAACGCTTCTAGAGGGTACCGGGGAGCTGTTTTTT
V gene: TRBV7-2; D gene: -; J gene: TRBJ2-5; clone size: few; CDR3 protein: CASSLALQETQYF; CDR3 DNA: TGTGCCAGCAGCTTAGCGCTCCAAGAGACCCAGTACTTC
V gene: TRBV30; D gene: -; J gene: TRBJ1-1; clone size: -; CDR3 protein: CAWGRTNTEAFF; CDR3 DNA: TGTGCCTGGGGACGTACGAACACTGAAGCTTTCTTT
V gene: TRBV30; D gene: TRBD1; J gene: TRBJ2-7; clone size: -; CDR3 protein: CAWSGGAGGNEQYF; CDR3 DNA: TGTGCCTGGAGTGGCGGGGCAGGGGGCAACGAGCAGTACTTC
V gene: TRBV2; D gene: -; J gene: TRBJ2-1; clone size: -; CDR3 protein: CASSRWDDEQFF; CDR3 DNA: TGTGCCAGCAGCCGCTGGGATGATGAGCAGTTCTTC
V gene: TRBV30; D gene: -; J gene: TRBJ1-2; clone size: -; CDR3 protein: CAWSVRRSYGYTF; CDR3 DNA: TGTGCCTGGAGTGTACGCAGATCCTATGGCTACACCTTC
V gene: TRBV4-1; D gene: -; J gene: TRBJ2-3; clone size: -; CDR3 protein: CASSQVRQGGGDTQYF; CDR3 DNA: TGCGCCAGCAGCCAAGTACGTCAGGGTGGGGGAGATACGCAGTATTTT
V gene: TRBV5-6; D gene: TRBD1; J gene: TRBJ2-7; clone size: -; CDR3 protein: CASSDREWTYEQYF; CDR3 DNA: TGTGCCAGCAGCGACAGGGAATGGACCTACGAGCAGTACTTC
V gene: TRBV27; D gene: -; J gene: TRBJ1-5; clone size: few; CDR3 protein: CASSLKRNQPQHF; CDR3 DNA: TGTGCCAGCAGTTTGAAAAGGAATCAGCCCCAGCATTTT
V gene: TRBV6-1; D gene: TRBD1; J gene: TRBJ2-5; clone size: few; CDR3 protein: CASKPRDRGQETQYF; CDR3 DNA: TGTGCCAGCAAACCACGAGACAGGGGTCAAGAGACCCAGTACTTC
V gene: TRBV29-1; D gene: TRBD2; J gene: TRBJ2-1; clone size: -; CDR3 protein: CSVRSGGSYNEQFF; CDR3 DNA: TGCAGCGTCCGTAGCGGGGGGTCCTACAATGAGCAGTTCTTC
V gene: TRBV7-2; D gene: -; J gene: TRBJ1-6; clone size: -; CDR3 protein: CASSSQDGSPLHF; CDR3 DNA: TGTGCCAGCAGCTCCCAAGATGGTTCACCCCTCCACTTT
V gene: TRBV29-1; D gene: -; J gene: TRBJ2-7; clone size: -; CDR3 protein: CSVGTGGYEQYF; CDR3 DNA: TGCAGCGTCGGGACCGGGGGCTACGAGCAGTACTTC
V gene: TRBV29-1; D gene: -; J gene: TRBJ2-3; clone size: few; CDR3 protein: CSADQDTQYF; CDR3 DNA: TGCAGCGCCGATCAAGATACGCAGTATTTT
V gene: TRBV4-3; D gene: TRBD1; J gene: TRBJ1-2; clone size: -; CDR3 protein: CASSRKTGGWDGYTF; CDR3 DNA: TGCGCCAGCAGCCGGAAGACAGGGGGCTGGGATGGCTACACCTTC
V gene: TRBV11-2; D gene: TRBD2; J gene: TRBJ2-7; clone size: -; CDR3 protein: CASSLGTSGVYEQYF; CDR3 DNA: TGTGCCAGCAGCTTAGGGACTAGCGGGGTCTACGAGCAGTACTTC
V gene: TRBV7-9; D gene: TRBD1; J gene: TRBJ1-2; clone size: few; CDR3 protein: CASSFGQAEGYTF; CDR3 DNA: TGTGCCAGCAGCTTCGGACAGGCTGAGGGCTACACCTTC
V gene: TRBV25-1; D gene: -; J gene: TRBJ2-5; clone size: -; CDR3 protein: CASSYIETQYF; CDR3 DNA: TGTGCCAGCAGTTATATTGAGACCCAGTACTTC
V gene: TRBV7-2; D gene: TRBD1; J gene: TRBJ2-7; clone size: -; CDR3 protein: CASSLDRGLVEQYF; CDR3 DNA: TGTGCCAGCAGCTTAGACAGGGGTCTAGTCGAGCAGTACTTC
V gene: TRBV19; D gene: -; J gene: TRBJ1-1; clone size: -; CDR3 protein: CASIRGWGLTEAFF; CDR3 DNA: TGTGCCAGTATCCGTGGGTGGGGGCTTACTGAAGCTTTCTTT
V gene: TRBV7-2; D gene: -; J gene: TRBJ2-7; clone size: -; CDR3 protein: CASSPSPGLGSEQYF; CDR3 DNA: TGTGCCAGCAGCCCGTCCCCGGGTCTGGGGAGCGAGCAGTACTTC
V gene: TRBV27; D gene: -; J gene: TRBJ1-5; clone size: -; CDR3 protein: CASREVGAGNQPQHF; CDR3 DNA: TGTGCCAGCAGAGAAGTCGGGGCGGGCAATCAGCCCCAGCATTTT
V gene: TRBV14; D gene: -; J gene: TRBJ1-2; clone size: once; CDR3 protein: CASSQAAGLTF; CDR3 DNA: TGTGCCAGCAGCCAAGCGGCAGGGCTAACCTTC
V gene: TRBV29-1; D gene: TRBD2; J gene: TRBJ2-3; clone size: few; CDR3 protein: CSVAGTSGITDTQYF; CDR3 DNA: TGCAGCGTTGCCGGGACTAGCGGGATCACAGATACGCAGTATTTT
V gene: TRBV30; D gene: -; J gene: TRBJ2-6; clone size: few; CDR3 protein: CAFYSGANVLTF; CDR3 DNA: TGTGCCTTTTATTCTGGGGCCAACGTCCTGACTTTC
V gene: TRBV2; D gene: -; J gene: TRBJ2-7; clone size: -; CDR3 protein: CASSQLGLYEQYF; CDR3 DNA: TGTGCCAGCAGTCAGTTGGGACTCTACGAGCAGTACTTC
V gene: TRBV10-3; D gene: -; J gene: TRBJ2-7; clone size: -; CDR3 protein: CATQAGAGEQYF; CDR3 DNA: TGTGCCACCCAAGCAGGGGCAGGCGAGCAGTACTTC
V gene: TRBV11-2; D gene: -; J gene: TRBJ2-1; clone size: -; CDR3 protein: CASSLVLGSSYNEQFF; CDR3 DNA: TGTGCCAGCAGCTTAGTCCTAGGCAGCTCCTACAATGAGCAGTTCTTC
V gene: TRBV5-1; D gene: -; J gene: TRBJ2-1; clone size: -; CDR3 protein: CASSQGGLYNEQFF; CDR3 DNA: TGCGCCAGCAGTCAGGGGGGTCTCTACAATGAGCAGTTCTTC
V gene: TRBV29-1; D gene: -; J gene: TRBJ1-1; clone size: -; CDR3 protein: CSVDRRSNTEAFF; CDR3 DNA: TGCAGCGTCGATCGGCGGTCGAACACTGAAGCTTTCTTT
V gene: TRBV30; D gene: -; J gene: TRBJ1-6; clone size: -; CDR3 protein: CACGQSSYNSPLHF; CDR3 DNA: TGTGCCTGTGGACAGAGCTCCTATAATTCACCCCTCCACTTT
V gene: TRBV10-3; D gene: -; J gene: TRBJ1-1; clone size: few; CDR3 protein: CAVALRDTEAFF; CDR3 DNA: TGTGCCGTGGCCCTAAGGGACACTGAAGCTTTCTTT
V gene: TRBV9; D gene: -; J gene: TRBJ2-7; clone size: -; CDR3 protein: CASSVAVGRSSYEQYF; CDR3 DNA: TGTGCCAGCAGCGTAGCAGTTGGGAGGAGCTCCTACGAGCAGTACTTC
V gene: TRBV4-3; D gene: TRBD2; J gene: TRBJ2-3; clone size: -; CDR3 protein: CASSRGTSGGDGSTDTQYF; CDR3 DNA: TGCGCCAGCAGCCGAGGGACTAGCGGGGGGGATGGTAGCACAGATACGCAGTATTTT
V gene: TRBV11-2; D gene: -; J gene: TRBJ1-1; clone size: -; CDR3 protein: CASSLGGVGEAFF; CDR3 DNA: TGTGCCAGCAGCTTAGGGGGCGTGGGGGAAGCTTTCTTT
V gene: TRBV28; D gene: -; J gene: TRBJ2-7; clone size: once; CDR3 protein: CASKKGPDRFHEQYF; CDR3 DNA: TGTGCCAGCAAAAAGGGCCCCGACAGGTTCCACGAGCAGTACTTC
V gene: TRBV30; D gene: -; J gene: TRBJ2-7; clone size: -; CDR3 protein: CAWRGSGLTEQYF; CDR3 DNA: TGTGCCTGGAGGGGGTCAGGGCTCACGGAACAGTACTTC
V gene: TRBV6-1; D gene: -; J gene: TRBJ1-2; clone size: -; CDR3 protein: CASSEHRVTYGYTF; CDR3 DNA: TGTGCCAGCAGTGAACATAGGGTTACTTATGGCTACACCTTC
V gene: TRBV10-1; D gene: TRBD2; J gene: TRBJ2-2; clone size: -; CDR3 protein: CASSEQRGGTGELFF; CDR3 DNA: TGCGCCAGCAGTGAGCAGCGGGGGGGTACCGGGGAGCTGTTTTTT
V gene: TRBV6-1; D gene: -; J gene: TRBJ1-6; clone size: -; CDR3 protein: CASSERRAVNSPLHF; CDR3 DNA: TGTGCCAGCAGTGAAAGGAGGGCCGTCAATTCACCCCTCCACTTT
V gene: TRBV5-1; D gene: -; J gene: TRBJ2-7; clone size: -; CDR3 protein: CASSVGPSYEQYF; CDR3 DNA: TGCGCCAGCAGCGTGGGTCCCTCCTACGAGCAGTACTTC
V gene: TRBV7-2; D gene: -; J gene: TRBJ2-3; clone size: -; CDR3 protein: CASSSYSQGDTQYF; CDR3 DNA: TGTGCCAGCAGCTCTTACTCCCAGGGAGATACGCAGTATTTT
V gene: TRBV7-2; D gene: TRBD2; J gene: TRBJ2-7; clone size: -; CDR3 protein: CASSLAPSGGPYEQYF; CDR3 DNA: TGTGCCAGCAGCTTAGCGCCTAGCGGGGGTCCCTACGAGCAGTACTTC
V gene: TRBV27; D gene: -; J gene: TRBJ2-7; clone size: -; CDR3 protein: CASTRSLGASSYEQYF; CDR3 DNA: TGTGCCAGCACTAGATCCTTGGGTGCAAGCTCCTACGAGCAGTACTTC
V gene: TRBV6-5; D gene: TRBD1; J gene: TRBJ1-2; clone size: few; CDR3 protein: CASSPNYRGPLGYTF; CDR3 DNA: TGTGCCAGCAGTCCCAATTACAGGGGGCCTTTGGGCTACACCTTC
V gene: TRBV30; D gene: TRBD1; J gene: TRBJ1-2; clone size: -; CDR3 protein: CAWINRDRVNGYTF; CDR3 DNA: TGTGCCTGGATAAACCGGGACAGGGTGAATGGCTACACCTTC
V gene: TRBV4-3; D gene: -; J gene: TRBJ2-1; clone size: -; CDR3 protein: CASSQAYDYNEQFF; CDR3 DNA: TGCGCCAGCAGCCAAGCGTACGACTACAATGAGCAGTTCTTC